This T cell receptor beta chain stems from a study of blood T cell repertoires in COVID-19. Background on the study: COVID-19 samples collected from the United States, Italy and Spain covered acute and convalescent phases. Nucleic acid was either cDNA or gDNA, and it came from T cells, B-cell-depleted T cells, or PBMCs.

Original analysis: How many nucleated cells were present was estimated from reference gene primer amplification. Clones were sequenced by immunoSEQ multiplex PCR, and TCRdb holds only the in-frame ones, with some missing. V, J and clone size were drawn from that table, and D and trimming were deduced from the DNA. There are 70,000 to 90,000 clones in the sample; 75% to 95% occur only once, and less than 9% lies in the top ten. This clone is categorized as medium-sized. V was clipped by 5 bases and J by 8 bases; unmatched bases: 15. CDR3 size: 16 residues. The germline V gene encodes CDR1 MNHEY and CDR2 SVGEGT.

The chain uses TRBV6-2 or TRBV6-3 and TRBJ2-1; 7 positions match TRBD2. The sample consisted of peripheral blood. This TCR was recovered from a human donor in a cohort sampled during active COVID-19. CDR3 nucleotides: TGTGCCAGCAGTAGCCGAGGACTAGAGGGAGCCGATGAGCAGTTCTTC. Its protein product is CASSSRGLEGADEQFF.